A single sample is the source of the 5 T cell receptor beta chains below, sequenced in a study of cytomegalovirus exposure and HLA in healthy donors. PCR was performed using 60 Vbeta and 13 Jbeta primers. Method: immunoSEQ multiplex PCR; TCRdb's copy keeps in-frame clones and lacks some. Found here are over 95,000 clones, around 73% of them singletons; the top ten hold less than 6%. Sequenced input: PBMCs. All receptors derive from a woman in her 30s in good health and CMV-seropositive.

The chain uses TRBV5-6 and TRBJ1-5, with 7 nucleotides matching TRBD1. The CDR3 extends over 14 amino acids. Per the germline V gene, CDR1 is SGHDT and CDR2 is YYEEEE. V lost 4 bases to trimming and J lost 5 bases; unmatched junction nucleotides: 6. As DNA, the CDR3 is TGTGCCAGCAGCCTCAGACAGGGAGATCAGCCCCAGCATTTT. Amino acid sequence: CASSLRQGDQPQHF. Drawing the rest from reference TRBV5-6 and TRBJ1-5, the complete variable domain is DAGVTQSPTHLIKTRGQQVTLRCSPKSGHDTVSWYQQALGQGPQFIFQYYEEEERQRGNFPDRFSGHQFPNYSSELNVNALLLGDSALYLCASSLRQGDQPQHFGDGTRLSIL.

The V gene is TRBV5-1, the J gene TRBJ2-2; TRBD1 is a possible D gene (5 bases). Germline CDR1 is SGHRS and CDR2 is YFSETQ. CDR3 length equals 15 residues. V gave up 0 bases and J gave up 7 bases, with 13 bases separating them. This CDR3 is CASSLATGMYGELFF. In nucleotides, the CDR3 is TGCGCCAGCAGCTTGGCTACAGGAATGTACGGGGAGCTGTTTTTT.

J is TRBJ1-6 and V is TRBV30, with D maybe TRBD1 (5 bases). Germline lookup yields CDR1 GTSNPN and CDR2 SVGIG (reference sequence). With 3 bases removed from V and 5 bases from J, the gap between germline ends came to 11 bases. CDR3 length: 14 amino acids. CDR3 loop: CAWSRGGNNSPLHF. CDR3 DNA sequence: TGTGCCTGGAGCCGCGGGGGAAATAATTCACCCCTCCACTTT. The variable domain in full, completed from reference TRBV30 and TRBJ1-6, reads SQTIHQWPATLVQPVGSPLSLECTVEGTSNPNLYWYRQAAGRGLQLLFYSVGIGQISSEVPQNLSASRPQDRQFILSSKKLLLSDSGFYLCAWSRGGNNSPLHFGNGTRLTVT.

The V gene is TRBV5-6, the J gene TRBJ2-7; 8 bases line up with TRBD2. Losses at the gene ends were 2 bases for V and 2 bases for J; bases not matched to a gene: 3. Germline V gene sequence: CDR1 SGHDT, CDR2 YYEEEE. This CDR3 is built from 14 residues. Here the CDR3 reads CASSLTGLAYEQYF. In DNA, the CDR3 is TGTGCCAGCAGCTTAACGGGACTAGCCTACGAGCAGTACTTC.

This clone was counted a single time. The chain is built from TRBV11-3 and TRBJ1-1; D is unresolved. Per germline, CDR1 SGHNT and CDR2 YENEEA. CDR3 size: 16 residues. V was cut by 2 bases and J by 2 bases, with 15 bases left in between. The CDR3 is CASSLYSGLDNTEAFF. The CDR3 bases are TGTGCCAGCAGCTTATATTCAGGACTCGATAACACTGAAGCTTTCTTT.